A single T cell receptor beta chain is shown here with its context. This entry belongs to a study of blood T cell repertoires in COVID-19. Data came from immunoSEQ multiplex PCR; TCRdb stores just in-frame clones and leaves some out. The sample records around 130,000 clones, roughly 86% being singletons. Germline V gives CDR1 LNHNV, CDR2 YYDKDF (reference sequence). V gave up 0 bases and J gave up 3 bases, with 9 bases separating them. The CDR3 is 14 residues long. The chain combines TRBV15 with TRBJ2-7; D gene uncertain. The sequenced sample consisted of peripheral blood. This receptor was taken from a woman between 45 and 65 years old who had recovered from COVID-19. The CDR3 sequence is CATSREGGGYEQYF. CDR3 in DNA: TGTGCCACCAGCAGAGAAGGCGGCGGCTACGAGCAGTACTTC.